Detailed here is one TCR beta chain. Antigen unknown. With 4 bases clipped from V and 6 bases from J, the junction kept 7 bases outside the gene matches. The CDR3 spans 15 residues. Germline CDR1 reads SGHRS; CDR2 reads YFSETQ. Here immunoSEQ multiplex PCR was the method, and the copy in TCRdb shows in-frame clones only, minus some. The sample comprises 15,000 to 20,000 clones, 88% of which are singletons, and around 5.6% rests with the top ten. This record belongs to a study of T cell repertoires in ileal Crohn's disease. Findings of the study overall: Active smokers at surgery had more clonal expansions than non-smokers.

This sequence was found in an adult with Crohn's disease. The V call is TRBV5-1, the J call TRBJ2-1, with TRBD2 matching 10 bases. The sample comprised ileal tissue. The CDR3 sequence: CASSILAGAFNEQFF. The CDR3 region has the DNA TGCGCCAGCAGCATTCTAGCGGGAGCTTTCAATGAGCAGTTCTTC. Full variable domain (rest looked up from reference TRBV5-1 and TRBJ2-1): KAGVTQTPRYLIKTRGQQVTLSCSPISGHRSVSWYQQTPGQGLQFLFEYFSETQRNKGNFPGRFSGRQFSNSRSEMNVSTLELGDSALYLCASSILAGAFNEQFFGPGTRLTVL.